The 26 T cell receptor beta chains given below trace back to one sample, sequenced in a study of T-cell reconstitution after alpha-beta-depleted transplantation in children. Construction of the TCRbeta library involved unique molecular identifiers. Via MiXCR, TCRdb re-called the PCR reads, giving one row per CDR3 protein. This table holds about 870,000 distinct CDR3 sequences, about 15% found once. Source: PBMCs, mostly from graft donor cells, taken 360 days after TCRalphabeta/CD19-depleted stem cell transplant. The receptors shown here come from a male patient aged 10 to 17 who had a stem cell transplant for acute lymphoblastic leukemia, so the T cells may come from the graft donor.

The V call is TRBV29-1, the J call TRBJ2-5; 7 positions match TRBD1. Germline V gene lookup returns CDR1 SQVTM and CDR2 ANQGSEA. V lost 6 bases and J lost 5; bases outside the gene matches: 9. The CDR3 is 13 residues long. CDR3 loop: CSVDNRGWETQYF. DNA for the CDR3: TGCAGCGTGGATAACAGGGGATGGGAGACCCAGTACTTC.

This clonotype was seen only a few times. The V call is TRBV5-1, the J call TRBJ2-2; no clear D. The V end was cut by 1 base, the J end by 1 base, with 8 bases between. CDR1 and CDR2 from the germline V gene are SGHRS and YFSETQ. The CDR3 has 15 amino acids. The CDR3 nucleotides read TGCGCCAGCAGCTTGTATGTTGGGAACACCGGGGAGCTGTTTTTT. Translation gives CASSLYVGNTGELFF. Full variable domain (missing parts from reference TRBV5-1 and TRBJ2-2): KAGVTQTPRYLIKTRGQQVTLSCSPISGHRSVSWYQQTPGQGLQFLFEYFSETQRNKGNFPGRFSGRQFSNSRSEMNVSTLELGDSALYLCASSLYVGNTGELFFGEGSRLTVL.

The CDR3 here is CASCLIGTSGYSYNEQFF. The CDR3 DNA reads as TGTGCCAGCTGTTTAATCGGGACTAGCGGGTATTCCTACAATGAGCAGTTCTTC. V usage is TRBV2 and J usage is TRBJ2-1; 12 positions agree with TRBD2. Trimming took 8 bases from V and 1 from J; bases not matched to a gene: 12. The CDR3 spans 18 residues. From germline, CDR1 is SNHLY and CDR2 FYNNEI.

V usage is TRBV2 and J usage is TRBJ2-3; 11 bases fit TRBD2. This CDR3 comprises 16 residues. Per the germline V gene, CDR1 is SNHLY and CDR2 is FYNNEI. After removal of 7 bases from V and 1 base from J, the junction contained 7 bases not matched to a gene. The CDR3, as DNA: TGTGCCAGCAAACTAGCGGGAGTAGGAGGCACAGATACGCAGTATTTT. It specifies CASKLAGVGGTDTQYF.

This clonotype came up a few times. The rearrangement uses TRBV5-1 and TRBJ2-7; tentatively, D is TRBD1 or TRBD2 (6 bases each). CDR1 and CDR2 (germline): SGHRS, YFSETQ. V shed 2 bases and J shed 0 bases, with 21 bases lying between them. This CDR3 spans 18 amino acids. Here the CDR3 DNA reads TGCGCCAGCAGCTTCGAAGGTCGGGGGCTGCTGAGCTCCTACGAGCAGTACTTC. Its translation: CASSFEGRGLLSSYEQYF.

This clonotype was counted a few times. V and J are TRBV12-3 or TRBV12-4 and TRBJ2-7, with TRBD2 as a possible D gene (6 bases). V lost 6 bases and J 4 bases, leaving 19 bases between the germline ends. CDR3 size: 15 residues. The CDR3 here is CASSRGLSGGYEQYF. The CDR3 DNA reads as TGTGCCAGCAGCCGAGGACTATCCGGGGGATACGAGCAGTACTTC.

V is TRBV6-5 and J is TRBJ2-6; D is possibly TRBD2 (5 bases). The V end was cut by 4 bases, the J end by 1 base, with 17 bases between. The V gene's germline CDR1 is MNHEY and CDR2 SVGAGI. The CDR3 loop spans 18 amino acids. CDR3 sequence (DNA): TGTGCCAGCAGTTTAAAGTCCTTGCGGGTTTCTGGGGCCAACGTCCTGACTTTC. Its protein is CASSLKSLRVSGANVLTF.

The chain is built from TRBV5-6 and TRBJ1-1; D ambiguous. This CDR3 is built from 13 residues. The ends were cut back, 4 bases at V and 6 bases at J, with 13 bases in the middle. Germline V gives CDR1 SGHDT, CDR2 YYEEEE. The CDR3 loop is CASSLSLRPEAFF. CDR3 nucleotides: TGTGCCAGCAGCCTTTCCCTGAGACCTGAAGCTTTCTTT.

The chain is built from TRBV5-1 and TRBJ1-1; 8 bases map to TRBD1. The V gene's germline CDR1 is SGHRS and CDR2 YFSETQ. The CDR3 is 14 amino acids. Trimming at V came to 5 bases and at J to 8 bases, leaving 11 bases not matched to a gene. CDR3 sequence: CASSKPRGLGEAFF. The CDR3 DNA sequence: TGCGCCAGCAGTAAACCCAGGGGGCTAGGGGAAGCTTTCTTT.

The rearrangement links TRBV19 to TRBJ2-1; 12 positions agree with TRBD2. V shed 1 base and J 6 bases; nucleotides not matched to a gene: 13. Germline CDR1 and CDR2: LNHDA and SQIVND (reference sequence). The CDR3 is 19 amino acids. The CDR3 loop is CASSIVGLAGNIRRNEQFF. DNA of the CDR3: TGTGCCAGTAGTATAGTCGGACTAGCGGGAAATATACGCCGCAATGAGCAGTTCTTC. The full variable domain, its missing parts supplied by reference TRBV19 and TRBJ2-1, is DGGITQSPKYLFRKEGQNVTLSCEQNLNHDAMYWYRQDPGQGLRLIYYSQIVNDFQKGDIAEGYSVSREKKESFPLTVTSAQKNPTAFYLCASSIVGLAGNIRRNEQFFGPGTRLTVL.

This clonotype came up a few times. The V call is TRBV7-2, the J call TRBJ2-5, with TRBD2 matching 8 bases. Per germline, CDR1 SGHTA and CDR2 FQGNSA. The CDR3 covers 15 residues. Germline trimming cut 6 bases from V and 3 bases from J; bases unmatched to any gene: 9. The CDR3 DNA reads TGTGCCAGCAGTCTAGCGGGCCATTTTAAAGAGACCCAGTACTTC. This gives the protein CASSLAGHFKETQYF.

V gene TRBV29-1 combines with J gene TRBJ2-7; maybe TRBD1 (6 bases). Germline-derived CDR1 and CDR2 are SQVTM and ANQGSEA. Trimming shortened V by 6 bases and J by 3 bases, and 18 bases separated the two germline ends. The CDR3 has 14 residues. CDR3 coding DNA: TGCAGCGTCCGAGGGACATTAAGGGACTACGAGCAGTACTTC. Protein product: CSVRGTLRDYEQYF.

The chain recombines TRBV20-1 with TRBJ2-2; either TRBD1 or TRBD2 may supply D (5 bases each). V lost 0 bases to trimming and J lost 0 bases, with 11 bases between them. CDR3 size: 16 residues. Germline V gives CDR1 DFQATT, CDR2 SNEGSKA (reference sequence). CDR3 DNA sequence: TGCAGTGCTAGAGATCGGGGCTACGCGAACACCGGGGAGCTGTTTTTT. Translation gives CSARDRGYANTGELFF.

This clonotype came up a few times. The chain is built from TRBV3-1 and TRBJ2-7; D not certain. CDR3 length: 15 amino acids. Trimming left V 6 bases short and J 2 bases short, with 17 bases between. Germline V CDR1 and CDR2: LGHDT, YNNKEL (reference sequence). CDR3 residues: CASRGTDGFAYEQYF. CDR3 sequence (DNA): TGTGCCAGCAGGGGAACAGACGGTTTTGCCTACGAGCAGTACTTC.

In this sample, this clonotype turned up a few times. The rearrangement links TRBV3-1 to TRBJ2-7; 8 bases fit TRBD2. This CDR3 region has 16 residues. Germline V gene sequence: CDR1 LGHDT, CDR2 YNNKEL (reference sequence). J lost 3 bases, V lost 1 base, and 8 bases had no gene match. CDR3 protein: CASSQGGGLAFYEQYF. The DNA of the CDR3 is TGTGCCAGCAGCCAAGGCGGTGGACTAGCCTTCTACGAGCAGTACTTC.

At least ten counts were recorded for this clonotype. The chain links TRBV20-1 to TRBJ2-7; D not resolved. V lost 8 bases to trimming and J lost 1 base, with 12 bases between them. CDR3 size: 12 residues. Germline V gene data show CDR1 as DFQATT and CDR2 as SNEGSKA (reference sequence). The CDR3 region is CSPSGGSYEQYF. CDR3 DNA: TGCAGTCCCTCGGGCGGTTCCTACGAGCAGTACTTC.

The chain recombines TRBV7-3 with TRBJ2-1, with a tentative D call TRBD2 (6 bases). The CDR3 spans 16 residues. CDR1 SGHTA and CDR2 FQGTGA come from the germline V gene. The ends were cut back, 1 base at V and 6 bases at J, with 16 bases in the middle. The CDR3 reads CASSLKGGRQSNEQFF. DNA of the CDR3: TGTGCCAGCAGCTTAAAAGGAGGGCGACAGAGCAATGAGCAGTTCTTC.

The V call is TRBV7-3, the J call TRBJ1-2, with D unclear. In germline, CDR1 is SGHTA, CDR2 FQGTGA. The CDR3 has 15 amino acids. V was cut by 5 bases and J by 7 bases, with 20 bases left in between. The CDR3 here is CASSPLTSLRPGYTF. In nucleotides, the CDR3 is TGTGCCAGCAGCCCGTTGACATCCCTGAGGCCTGGCTACACCTTC. Full variable domain (missing parts from reference TRBV7-3 and TRBJ1-2): GAGVSQTPSNKVTEKGKYVELRCDPISGHTALYWYRQSLGQGPEFLIYFQGTGAADDSGLPNDRFFAVRPEGSVSTLKIQRTERGDSAVYLCASSPLTSLRPGYTFGSGTRLTVV.

This clonotype showed up just a few times. This chain connects TRBV4-2 to TRBJ2-7; TRBD2 might be the D (7 bases). Germline loops: CDR1 LGHNA, CDR2 YNFKEQ. Trimming cost V 8 bases and J 3 bases, with 20 bases left between them. The CDR3 length is 15 residues. Here the CDR3 reads CASCPLGEGVYEQYF. Written as DNA, the CDR3 is TGTGCCAGCTGCCCTCTGGGGGAGGGGGTCTACGAGCAGTACTTC.

The V call is TRBV20-1, the J call TRBJ1-1; D ambiguous. Germline lookup yields CDR1 DFQATT and CDR2 SNEGSKA (reference sequence). V was shortened by 6 bases and J by 2 bases, with 19 bases between the two germline ends. This CDR3 region has 15 residues. The CDR3, as DNA: TGCAGTGCCCATGATAGGGTCCGATTTAACACTGAAGCTTTCTTT. Translated: CSAHDRVRFNTEAFF.

The V gene is TRBV14, the J gene TRBJ2-7; TRBD2 might be the D (5 bases). The CDR3 consists of 15 residues. The germline V gene encodes CDR1 SGHDN and CDR2 FVKESK. V was cut by 1 base and J by 5 bases, with 15 bases left in between. The CDR3 loop reads CASSQGRLAYDEQYF. In DNA, the CDR3 is TGTGCCAGCAGCCAAGGGCGGCTAGCATACGACGAGCAGTACTTC.

The chain combines TRBV9 with TRBJ2-2; TRBD2 matches 8 bases. The CDR3 extends over 16 amino acids. The V gene's germline CDR1 is SGDLS and CDR2 YYNGEE. V lost 4 bases to trimming and J lost 5 bases; unmatched junction nucleotides: 10. CDR3 residues: CASSKGGRRRTGELFF. The CDR3 bases are TGTGCCAGCAGCAAGGGCGGGAGGCGGAGAACCGGGGAGCTGTTTTTT.

This clonotype was seen more than once but under ten times. The chain combines TRBV9 with TRBJ1-2; TRBD1 is a possible D gene (6 bases). This CDR3 is built from 14 residues. V was cut by 4 bases and J by 4 bases, with 14 bases left in between. In germline, CDR1 is SGDLS, CDR2 YYNGEE. Here the CDR3 reads CASSSLKDSYGYTF. The DNA of the CDR3 is TGTGCCAGCAGCTCCCTCAAGGACAGCTATGGCTACACCTTC. Full variable domain (remainder filled in from reference TRBV9 and TRBJ1-2): DSGVTQTPKHLITATGQRVTLRCSPRSGDLSVYWYQQSLDQGLQFLIQYYNGEERAKGNILERFSAQQFPDLHSELNLSSLELGDSALYFCASSSLKDSYGYTFGSGTRLTVV.

This sequence joins TRBV28 and TRBJ2-2, with 8 bases matching TRBD2. With V trimmed by 4 bases and J by 0 bases, 7 bases remained unmatched. Germline CDR1 reads MDHEN; CDR2 reads SYDVKM. This CDR3 is built from 17 residues. Here the CDR3 reads CASSWEPGLANTGELFF. The DNA for the CDR3 is TGTGCCAGCAGTTGGGAGCCGGGACTAGCGAACACCGGGGAGCTGTTTTTT.

This chain connects TRBV9 to TRBJ2-5, with D perhaps matching TRBD2 (7 bases). The CDR3 contains 16 residues. Germline V gene sequence: CDR1 SGDLS, CDR2 YYNGEE. The germline V and J ends were trimmed by 3 bases and 2 bases, with 17 bases remaining between them. CDR3 amino acids: CASSAEGGVGQETQYF. Written as DNA, the CDR3 is TGTGCCAGCAGCGCTGAGGGGGGGGTGGGGCAAGAGACCCAGTACTTC.

This clonotype was recorded a few times. J is TRBJ1-6 and V is TRBV20-1, with a weak D call TRBD1 (5 bases). The V and J ends lost 1 base and 10 bases respectively, with 11 bases between them. The CDR3 is 13 residues long. Looked up from germline, CDR1 is DFQATT and CDR2 is SNEGSKA (reference sequence). The CDR3 DNA sequence: TGCAGTGCTAGAGTACGGGGCCGATCACCCCTCCACTTT. Translation gives CSARVRGRSPLHF.